These T cell receptor beta chains were read from a single sample in a study of T cells expressing NK-cell markers. After re-calling the 5' RACE reads, TCRdb lists one entry per CDR3 protein, DNA absent. Its table records some 110,000 distinct CDR3 sequences. The sequenced sample was blood T cells: a sorted CD56 or NKG2C T cell subset, CD4+ or CD8+ T cells, or bulk PBMC T cells (not recorded which). Source of these receptors: a woman between 18 and 75 years old in good health. Each CDR3 is given with its conserved first and last residue.

V	J	CDR3
TRBV7-9	TRBJ2-7	CASSLGQGITYEQYF
TRBV28	TRBJ2-7	CASRGQGATYEQYF
TRBV15	TRBJ2-7	CATSRDRGLDEQYF
TRBV20-1	TRBJ2-7	CSASATSVLTYEQYF
TRBV20-1	TRBJ2-7	CSARSGSSYEQYF
TRBV6-1	TRBJ1-2	CASSEVLMSTGSYGYTF
TRBV4-3	TRBJ2-1	CASSQGLAEHNEQFF
TRBV4-3	TRBJ2-1	CASSQEGQVPNEQFF
TRBV20-1	TRBJ2-1	CSASGSVLLYNEQFF
TRBV12-3/TRBV12-4	TRBJ2-1	CASRQTSGRGESYNEQFF
TRBV6-2/TRBV6-3	TRBJ2-1	CASSNPRSGYNEQYF
TRBV7-9	TRBJ2-6	CASSHNAGAGANVLTF
TRBV3-1	TRBJ2-1	CASSLEGGQGQISYEQFF
TRBV7-9	TRBJ2-3	CASSLAIVIADTQYF
TRBV27	TRBJ1-5	CASSSPGGREPQHF
TRBV27	TRBJ2-1	CASSLRGQHNEQFF
TRBV5-1	TRBJ2-1	CASTSSGYNEQFF
TRBV4-3	TRBJ1-6	CASSPGLGGALHF
TRBV19	TRBJ2-1	CASGGPHNEQFF
TRBV7-3	TRBJ1-2	CASSLTGDRGSGYTF
TRBV2	TRBJ2-1	CASSDTYSGRGSNEQFF
TRBV27	TRBJ2-7	CASSLGLTLPSEQYF
TRBV7-9	TRBJ2-1	CASSLVSSKLGDEQFF
TRBV27	TRBJ2-1	CASSSPGTSGDEQFF
TRBV10-3	TRBJ2-1	CAISELSGSSYNEQFF
TRBV14	TRBJ2-5	CASSQDGWGLEETQYF
TRBV9	TRBJ2-5	CASSPGTFTGDGETQYF
TRBV20-1	TRBJ1-1	CSARDRMNTEAFF
TRBV5-5	TRBJ2-2	CASSLGPTSGAPGELFF
TRBV9	TRBJ1-1	CASSVVTLDTEAFF
TRBV18	TRBJ1-2	CASSLGGSLVANYGYTF
TRBV19	TRBJ2-1	CASNTGPAYNEQFF
TRBV28	TRBJ2-3	CASYSPGGRGLSTDTQYF
TRBV5-1	TRBJ1-1	CASGTENTEAFF
TRBV4-3	TRBJ1-2	CASSPDPQSGNYGYTF
TRBV9	TRBJ2-1	CASSPRDYVDEQFF
TRBV5-8	TRBJ2-2	CASSPLRGPNTGELFF
TRBV5-1	TRBJ2-7	CASSFTGTYEQYF
TRBV6-4	TRBJ2-3	CASSAQTSGGADTQYF
TRBV20-1	TRBJ1-2	CSARNRDNANYGYTF
TRBV25-1	TRBJ2-2	CASSEYPETNTGELFF
TRBV5-8	TRBJ2-5	CASSLAVAGAETQYF
TRBV9	TRBJ2-1	CASSVRGAPYNEQFF
TRBV11-2	TRBJ2-3	CASSEGRTDTQYF
TRBV27	TRBJ2-3	CASSPITSVSTDTQYF
TRBV20-1	TRBJ2-1	CSARGAGAGNEQFF
TRBV20-1	TRBJ2-1	CSAAVGNRLPYNEQFF
TRBV14	TRBJ1-1	CASSDGWGTEAFF
TRBV7-9	TRBJ2-2	CASSWTTSSEELFF
TRBV3-1	TRBJ2-3	CASSPKLVKTDTQYF
TRBV9	TRBJ2-7	CASSGAGGGPYYEQYF
TRBV20-1	TRBJ2-6	CSARDAVWGASHSGANVLTF
TRBV4-1	TRBJ1-1	CASSQDRVQEAFF